Shown below are 7 T cell receptor beta chains from a single sample sequenced in a study of esophageal squamous cell carcinoma under preoperative chemotherapy. Time point in this sample: after preoperative PTX-NDP chemotherapy. TCRdb passed the PCR reads through MiXCR, listing each CDR3 protein once. Among around 34,000 distinct CDR3 sequences listed, 52% were seen once. Collection of the sample occurred from a patient given preoperative chemotherapy. Every receptor here comes from a human donor with esophageal squamous cell carcinoma. The donor label of this sample is uncertain.

This clonotype was seen a few times. The chain joins TRBV7-2 to TRBJ2-3; the D gene is possibly TRBD2 (6 bases). The germline gives CDR1 SGHTA, CDR2 FQGNSA. V lost 3 bases and J lost 7, with 17 bases in between. The CDR3 is 15 amino acids. The DNA for the CDR3 is TGTGCCAGCAGCTTGTGGCCGGGGGTTAAGAATACGCAGTATTTT. Residues: CASSLWPGVKNTQYF.

As DNA, the CDR3 is TGTGCCAGCAGCTCACAATGGACAGGGGGGCAGTACTTC. It codes for CASSSQWTGGQYF. The chain joins TRBV7-2 to TRBJ2-1; TRBD1 matches 10 bases. The closer fit of TRBJ2-7 to the DNA end suggests the J call may be wrong. This CDR3 contains 13 residues. Per germline, CDR1 SGHTA and CDR2 FQGNSA.

This clonotype showed up many times. The V call is TRBV6-1, the J call TRBJ1-1, with D possibly matching TRBD1 (6 bases). The V end lost 4 bases, the J end lost 2 bases, and 14 bases lay between the germline ends. Per germline, CDR1 MNHNS and CDR2 SASEGT. The CDR3 spans 15 residues. Here the CDR3 DNA reads TGTGCCAGCAGTGCCTTGGCAGGGGCCAACACTGAAGCTTTCTTT. It is translated as CASSALAGANTEAFF.

As concerns this clonotype: A read error may account for a junction end that differs from germline. The V call is TRBV7-2, the J call TRBJ2-4; 16 bases match TRBD2. The CDR3 has 20 residues. Germline loops: CDR1 SGHTA, CDR2 FQGNSA. The CDR3 sequence: CASSSRSRGLAGGRKNIQYF. DNA of the CDR3: TGTGCCAGCAGCTCGAGATCAAGGGGACTAGCGGGGGGGCGCAAAAATATTCAGTACTTC.

The V gene is TRBV7-8, the J gene TRBJ2-7, with 7 bases fitting TRBD2. CDR1 and CDR2 from the germline V gene are SGHVS and FQNEAQ. J was trimmed by 0 bases and V by 0 bases; bases with no gene match: 5. This CDR3 comprises 16 residues. CDR3 DNA sequence: TGTGCCAGCAGCTTAGCCACACTAGCGCCCTCCTACGAGCAGTACTTC. Protein sequence: CASSLATLAPSYEQYF.

This clonotype was found a few times. The chain recombines TRBV7-6 with TRBJ2-5, with 8 positions matching TRBD2. V shed 9 bases and J 1 base; nucleotides not matched to a gene: 7. Germline V gene data show CDR1 as SGHVS and CDR2 as FNYEAQ. There are 14 residues in the CDR3. The CDR3 region has the DNA TGTGCCAGGAGCGGGGGCCGTGTCCAAGAGACCCAGTACTTC. This translates into CARSGGRVQETQYF.

As regards this clonotype: Here the CDR3 omits its conserved ending phenylalanine or tryptophan, so a read error is the likely source. The chain uses TRBV7-9 and TRBJ2-5; TRBD2 matches at 7 bases. The germline CDR1 and CDR2 sequences are SEHNR and FQNEAQ (reference sequence). V shed 2 bases and J 5 bases; nucleotides not matched to a gene: 5. This CDR3 region has 14 residues. CDR3 protein: CASSLMELAETQYS. The CDR3 DNA reads TGTGCCAGCAGCTTAATGGAACTAGCGGAGACCCAGTACTCG.